This T cell receptor beta chain was retrieved from a study of identical twins. The CDR3 spans 13 residues. Trimming left V 6 bases short and J 1 base short, with 13 bases between. Germline CDR1 is DFQATT and CDR2 is SNEGSKA (reference sequence). Each cDNA held unique molecular identifiers, and template switching gave it a universal primer site. In TCRdb, the 5' RACE reads were re-called with MiXCR into one record per CDR3 protein. The table lists 570,000 or so distinct CDR3 sequences, 9% to 10% of them singletons, with more than 2.5% in the top ten. Broader study findings: The study found weaker excess twin sharing in beta out-of-frame sequences. Cross-sectional statistical analysis, not tracking of the same donors, underpinned the conclusions.

This clonotype was recorded at least ten times. Its antigen is unidentified. Each donor (without exception) was a healthy Caucasian. The same sample was also used in a study of yellow fever vaccine responses in identical twins.

V gene TRBV20-1 combines with J gene TRBJ2-7; D is unclear. The source material was PBMCs. The sequence came from a woman between 18 and 30 years old in good health. CDR3 sequence reads: CSADSTTSYEQYF. The CDR3 nucleotides are TGCAGTGCCGACTCAACCACATCCTACGAGCAGTACTTC.